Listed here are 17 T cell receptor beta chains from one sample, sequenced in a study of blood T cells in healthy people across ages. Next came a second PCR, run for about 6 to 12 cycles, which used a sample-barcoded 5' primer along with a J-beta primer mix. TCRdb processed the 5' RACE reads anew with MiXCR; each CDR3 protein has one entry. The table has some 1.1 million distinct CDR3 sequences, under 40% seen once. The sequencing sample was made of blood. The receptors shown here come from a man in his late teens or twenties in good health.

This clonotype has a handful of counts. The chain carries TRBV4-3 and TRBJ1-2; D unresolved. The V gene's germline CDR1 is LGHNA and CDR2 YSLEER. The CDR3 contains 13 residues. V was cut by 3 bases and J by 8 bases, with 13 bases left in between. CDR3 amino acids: CASSHGVGGGYTF. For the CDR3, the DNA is TGCGCCAGCAGCCACGGCGTGGGTGGGGGCTACACCTTC.

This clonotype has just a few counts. CDR3 protein: CASSQVQAAYEQYF. The CDR3 region has the DNA TGTGCCAGCAGCCAAGTACAGGCCGCCTACGAGCAGTACTTC. The chain recombines TRBV3-1 with TRBJ2-7; D may be TRBD1 (5 bases). Trimming took off 1 base at V and 2 bases at J, with 9 bases between the two ends. CDR3 length: 14 amino acids. Germline V gene sequence: CDR1 LGHDT, CDR2 YNNKEL (reference sequence).

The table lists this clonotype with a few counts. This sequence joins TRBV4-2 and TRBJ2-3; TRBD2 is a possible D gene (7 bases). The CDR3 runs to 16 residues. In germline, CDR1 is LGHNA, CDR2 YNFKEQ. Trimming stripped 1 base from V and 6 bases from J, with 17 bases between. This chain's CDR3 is CASSQGGRGAADTQYF. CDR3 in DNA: TGTGCCAGCAGCCAAGGTGGACGGGGGGCGGCGGATACGCAGTATTTT.

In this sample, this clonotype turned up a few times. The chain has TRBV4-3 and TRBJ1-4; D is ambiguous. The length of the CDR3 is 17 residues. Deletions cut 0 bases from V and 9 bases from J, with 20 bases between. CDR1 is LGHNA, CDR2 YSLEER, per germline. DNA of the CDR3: TGCGCCAGCAGCCAAGAAGGTGGGCTCGTGGCGAATCAAAAACTGTTTTTT. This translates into CASSQEGGLVANQKLFF.

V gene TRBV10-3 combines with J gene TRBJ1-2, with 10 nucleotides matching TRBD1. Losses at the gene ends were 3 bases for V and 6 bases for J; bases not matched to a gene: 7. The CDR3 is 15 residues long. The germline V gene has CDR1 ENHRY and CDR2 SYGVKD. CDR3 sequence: CAISEAGTGEDGYTF. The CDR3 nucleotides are TGTGCCATCAGTGAAGCCGGGACAGGGGAGGATGGCTACACCTTC.

CDR3 loop: CASSLGPRAKLFF. The CDR3 DNA reads TGTGCCAGCAGTTTAGGGCCCAGGGCTAAACTGTTTTTT. This sequence joins TRBV12-3 or TRBV12-4 and TRBJ1-4; D may be TRBD1 (5 bases). The CDR3 contains 13 residues. V was clipped by 1 base and J by 11 bases, with 11 bases between them.

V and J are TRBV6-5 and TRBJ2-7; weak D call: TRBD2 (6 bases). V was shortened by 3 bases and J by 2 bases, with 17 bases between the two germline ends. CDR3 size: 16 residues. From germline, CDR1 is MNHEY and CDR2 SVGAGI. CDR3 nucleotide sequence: TGTGCCAGCAGTTATATTGGGACTCCCTTTACCTACGAGCAGTACTTC. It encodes CASSYIGTPFTYEQYF.

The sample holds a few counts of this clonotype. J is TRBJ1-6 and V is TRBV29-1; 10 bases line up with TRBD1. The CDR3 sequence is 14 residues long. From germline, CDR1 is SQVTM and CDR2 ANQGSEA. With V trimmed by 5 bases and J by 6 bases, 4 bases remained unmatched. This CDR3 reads CSVRQGALNSPLHF. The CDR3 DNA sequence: TGCAGCGTTCGACAGGGGGCCCTTAATTCACCCCTCCACTTT.

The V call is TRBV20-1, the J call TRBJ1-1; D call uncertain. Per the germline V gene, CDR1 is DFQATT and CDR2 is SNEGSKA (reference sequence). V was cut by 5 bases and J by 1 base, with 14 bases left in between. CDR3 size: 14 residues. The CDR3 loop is CSAVPEGGNTEAFF. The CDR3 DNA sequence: TGCAGTGCTGTCCCGGAGGGAGGGAACACTGAAGCTTTCTTT.

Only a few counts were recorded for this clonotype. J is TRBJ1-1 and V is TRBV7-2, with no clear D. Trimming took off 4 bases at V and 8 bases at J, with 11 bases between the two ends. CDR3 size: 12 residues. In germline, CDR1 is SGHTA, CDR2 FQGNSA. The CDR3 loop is CASSSSIGEAFF. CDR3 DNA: TGTGCCAGCAGCTCCTCGATCGGGGAAGCTTTCTTT.

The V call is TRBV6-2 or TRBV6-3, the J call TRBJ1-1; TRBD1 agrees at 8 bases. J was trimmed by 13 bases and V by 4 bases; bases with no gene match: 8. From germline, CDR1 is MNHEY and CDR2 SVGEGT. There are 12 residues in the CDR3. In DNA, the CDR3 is TGTGCCAGCAGTTCCCTGGACAGGGTGGATTTCTTT. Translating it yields CASSSLDRVDFF.

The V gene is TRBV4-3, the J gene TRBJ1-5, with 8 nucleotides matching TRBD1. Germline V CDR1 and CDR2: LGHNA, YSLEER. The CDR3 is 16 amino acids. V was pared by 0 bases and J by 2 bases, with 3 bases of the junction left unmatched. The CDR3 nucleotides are TGCGCCAGCAGCCAAGATCTGGGACAGGGCAATCAGCCCCAGCATTTT. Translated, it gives CASSQDLGQGNQPQHF.

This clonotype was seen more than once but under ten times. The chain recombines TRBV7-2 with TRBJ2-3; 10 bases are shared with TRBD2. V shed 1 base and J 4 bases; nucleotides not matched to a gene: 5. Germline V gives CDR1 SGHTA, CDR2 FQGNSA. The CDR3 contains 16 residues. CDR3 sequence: CASSLGSGGTSDTQYF. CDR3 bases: TGTGCCAGCAGCTTAGGTAGCGGGGGGACCTCAGATACGCAGTATTTT.

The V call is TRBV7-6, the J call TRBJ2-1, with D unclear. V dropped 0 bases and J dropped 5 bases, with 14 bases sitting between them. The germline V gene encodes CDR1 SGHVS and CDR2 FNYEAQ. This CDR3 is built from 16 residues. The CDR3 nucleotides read TGTGCCAGCAGCTTAGCCGCGGTCAGGTCCCACAATGAGCAGTTCTTC. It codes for CASSLAAVRSHNEQFF.

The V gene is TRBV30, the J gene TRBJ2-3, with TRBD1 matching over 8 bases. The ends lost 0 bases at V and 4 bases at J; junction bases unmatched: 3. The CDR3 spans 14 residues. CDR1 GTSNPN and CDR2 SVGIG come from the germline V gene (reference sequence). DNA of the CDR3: TGTGCCTGGAGTGTATCGACAGGGGCAGATACGCAGTATTTT. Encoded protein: CAWSVSTGADTQYF.

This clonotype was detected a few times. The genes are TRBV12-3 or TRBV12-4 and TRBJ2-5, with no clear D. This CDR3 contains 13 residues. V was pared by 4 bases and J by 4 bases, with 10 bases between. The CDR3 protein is CASSWEGRETQYF. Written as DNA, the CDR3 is TGTGCCAGCAGTTGGGAAGGAAGAGAGACCCAGTACTTC.

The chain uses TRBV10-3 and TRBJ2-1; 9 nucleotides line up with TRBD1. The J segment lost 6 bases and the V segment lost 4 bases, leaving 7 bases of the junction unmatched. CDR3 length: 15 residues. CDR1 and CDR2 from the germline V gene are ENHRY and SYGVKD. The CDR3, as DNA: TGTGCCATCAGTGCCGGGACAGGGCTGGGCAATGAGCAGTTCTTC. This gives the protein CAISAGTGLGNEQFF.